The present TCR beta chain was sequenced within a study of tumor-infiltrating lymphocytes in glioblastoma multiforme. Turning to this clonotype: Its antigen is not known. Just one base apart from a much larger clone, this may be a read error.

Multiple V-beta primers and a C-beta primer amplified TCRB from RNA. TCRdb called the multiplex PCR reads again in MiXCR, with one record for every CDR3 protein. The data contain 8,000 to 10,000 distinct CDR3 sequences, roughly 70% of them singletons. Germline loops: CDR1 MNHNS, CDR2 SASEGT. V was clipped by 7 bases and J by 6 bases; unmatched bases: 11. There are 16 residues in the CDR3. Findings and caveats of the study: The TCR and somatic mutation analysis included just one glioblastoma patient.

Source material: brain tumor tissue. The rearrangement joins TRBV6-1 to TRBJ2-2; 10 nucleotides match TRBD2. The sequence derives from a male donor with glioblastoma. The CDR3 region is CASTGPAGGYAGELFF. The DNA for the CDR3 is TGTGCCAGCACCGGACCAGCGGGAGGGTACGCCGGGGAGCTGTTTTTT.